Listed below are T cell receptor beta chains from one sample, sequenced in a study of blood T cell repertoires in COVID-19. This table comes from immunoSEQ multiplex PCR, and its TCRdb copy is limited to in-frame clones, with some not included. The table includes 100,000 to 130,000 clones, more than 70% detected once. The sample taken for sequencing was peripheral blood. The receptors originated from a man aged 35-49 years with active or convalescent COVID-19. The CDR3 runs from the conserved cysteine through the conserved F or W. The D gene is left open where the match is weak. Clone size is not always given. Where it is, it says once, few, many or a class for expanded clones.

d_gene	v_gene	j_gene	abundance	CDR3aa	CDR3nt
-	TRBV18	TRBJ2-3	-	CASSPTGARTDTQYF	TGTGCCAGCTCACCGACGGGAGCCCGCACAGATACGCAGTATTTT
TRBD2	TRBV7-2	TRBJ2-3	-	CASSPGGTSVTTQYF	TGTGCCAGCAGCCCTGGAGGGACTAGTGTGACTACGCAGTATTTT
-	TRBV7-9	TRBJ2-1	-	CASSPRVRAVWDEQFF	TGTGCCAGCAGCCCGAGGGTACGGGCGGTGTGGGATGAGCAGTTCTTC
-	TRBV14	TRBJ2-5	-	CASSQDSRGETQYF	TGTGCCAGCAGCCAAGATAGTAGGGGTGAGACCCAGTACTTC
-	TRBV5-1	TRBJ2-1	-	CASRRLHGEGEQFF	TGCGCCAGCAGACGGTTACATGGAGAAGGTGAGCAGTTCTTC
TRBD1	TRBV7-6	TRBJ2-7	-	CASSLAGTGLEEQYF	TGTGCCAGCAGCTTAGCGGGGACAGGCTTAGAAGAGCAGTACTTC
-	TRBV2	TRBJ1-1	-	CASSPRTGMNTEAFF	TGTGCCAGCAGTCCCCGAACAGGCATGAACACTGAAGCTTTCTTT
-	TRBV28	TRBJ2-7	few	CASSFSLGGYEQYF	TGTGCCAGCAGTTTTAGCCTTGGAGGATACGAGCAGTACTTC
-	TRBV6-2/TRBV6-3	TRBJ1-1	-	CASSFDKPKTEAFF	TGTGCCAGCAGTTTCGATAAGCCGAAGACTGAAGCTTTCTTT
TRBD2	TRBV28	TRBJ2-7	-	CASKGTSGSYEQYF	TGTGCCAGCAAGGGAACTAGCGGTTCCTACGAGCAGTACTTC
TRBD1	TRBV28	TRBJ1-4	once	CASEPGQGNEKLFF	TGTGCCAGCGAACCGGGACAGGGTAATGAAAAACTGTTTTTT
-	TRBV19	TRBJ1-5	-	CVSSVLGNQPQHF	TGTGTCAGTAGTGTCCTAGGCAATCAGCCCCAGCATTTT
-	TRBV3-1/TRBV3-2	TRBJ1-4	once	CASSQGAFRGGKLFF	TGTGCCAGCAGCCAGGGGGCCTTCCGCGGGGGGAAACTGTTTTTT
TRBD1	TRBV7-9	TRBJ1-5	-	CASSLRDRDQPQHF	TGTGCCAGCAGCTTGAGGGACAGGGATCAGCCCCAGCATTTT
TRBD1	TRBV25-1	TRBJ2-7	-	CASSLPGQFGEQYF	TGTGCCAGCAGTCTCCCGGGACAGTTCGGGGAGCAGTACTTC